This T cell receptor beta chain comes out of a study of T cell clones after liver transplantation. The CDR3 runs 14 residues. V lost 2 bases and J lost 1, with 8 bases in between. CDR1 is MDHEN, CDR2 SYDVKM, per germline. The repertoire was sequenced with immunoSEQ multiplex PCR; TCRdb's copy has only in-frame clones and lacks some. The sample holds around 43,000 clones; about 86% are singletons and the top ten take around 2.5%. The chain carries TRBV28 and TRBJ1-1, with D hard to call. The clonotype originates from a human patient who received a liver transplant. Some T cells could come from the graft donor. This specimen consisted of CD4+ T cells from blood, obtained 24 months after liver transplant. In DNA form, the CDR3 reads TGTGCCAGCAGTTTAATTAGGGCGAACACTGAAGCTTTCTTT. Protein product: CASSLIRANTEAFF.